One and the same sample provided the 9 T cell receptor beta chains below, sequenced in a study of T-cell memory formation after mild COVID-19. TCRdb independently ran MiXCR on the 5' RACE reads; one entry per CDR3 protein. The sample includes 150,000 to 200,000 distinct CDR3 sequences, roughly 11% seen only once; the top ten take around 3.8%. Sequenced sample: PBMCs or a T cell subset sorted from them (not recorded which). These receptors all stem from a man between 18 and 29 years old who had mild COVID-19 (a few samples of this study predate the infection). Cell type and time point are not known.

This clonotype appeared a few times. The genes are TRBV29-1 and TRBJ2-2; D uncertain. Trimming stripped 6 bases from V and 1 base from J, with 12 bases between. The CDR3 has 14 residues. From germline, CDR1 is SQVTM and CDR2 ANQGSEA. The CDR3 DNA reads TGCAGCGTAGTACAGAGACAGAACACCGGGGAGCTGTTTTTT. Translated: CSVVQRQNTGELFF.

This clonotype was counted only a few times. The V gene is TRBV20-1, the J gene TRBJ1-5; tentative D call: TRBD1 (5 bases). V shed 5 bases and J shed 6 bases, with 14 bases lying between them. The CDR3 is made up of 13 amino acids. The germline V gene encodes CDR1 DFQATT and CDR2 SNEGSKA (reference sequence). The CDR3 protein is CSAVTQDRQPQHF. Here the CDR3 DNA reads TGCAGTGCTGTTACACAGGATCGTCAGCCCCAGCATTTT.

The rearrangement uses TRBV20-1 and TRBJ1-2; TRBD1 agrees at 7 bases. After removal of 5 bases from V and 4 bases from J, the junction contained 7 bases not matched to a gene. The CDR3 has 13 residues. Germline assignment: CDR1 DFQATT and CDR2 SNEGSKA (reference sequence). For the CDR3, the DNA is TGCAGTGCTCGGTACGGACAGGCCTATGGCTACACCTTC. It translates to CSARYGQAYGYTF.

V is TRBV5-1 and J is TRBJ1-2; maybe TRBD1 (5 bases). The CDR3 loop spans 13 amino acids. Germline V gives CDR1 SGHRS, CDR2 YFSETQ. Trimming left V 4 bases short and J 5 bases short, with 12 bases between. The CDR3 nucleotides are TGCGCCAGCAGCCAGGACGGACAATATGGCTACACCTTC. Its protein is CASSQDGQYGYTF.

The chain couples TRBV3-1 to TRBJ1-1; 8 nucleotides align to TRBD1. This CDR3 contains 13 residues. After removal of 4 bases from V and 11 bases from J, the junction contained 9 bases not matched to a gene. CDR1 and CDR2 (germline): LGHDT, YNNKEL (reference sequence). CDR3 nucleotide sequence: TGTGCCAGCAGCCGGGGACAGGCGATTCGGGCTTTCTTT. As protein: CASSRGQAIRAFF. The whole variable domain, filled in from reference TRBV3-1 and TRBJ1-1, reads DTAVSQTPKYLVTQMGNDKSIKCEQNLGHDTMYWYKQDSKKFLKIMFSYNNKELIINETVPNRFSPKSPDKAHLNLHINSLELGDSAVYFCASSRGQAIRAFFGQGTRLTVV.

This clonotype turned up a few times. The chain employs TRBV4-2 and TRBJ2-5; the D is unclear. The CDR3 is made up of 14 amino acids. V dropped 0 bases and J dropped 6 bases, with 11 bases sitting between them. The germline gives CDR1 LGHNA, CDR2 YNFKEQ. CDR3 coding DNA: TGTGCCAGCAGCCAAGACCTGGTCACACAGACCCAGTACTTC. Amino acids: CASSQDLVTQTQYF.

This clonotype has a handful of counts. The CDR3 DNA reads TGTGCCAGCTTGACGACAGGGGCTACCTACGAGCAGTACTTC. Its protein is CASLTTGATYEQYF. This rearrangement joins TRBV6-1 to TRBJ2-7; 8 nucleotides match TRBD1. J gave up 2 bases and V 8 bases, and 8 bases lay outside the gene matches. Per germline, CDR1 MNHNS and CDR2 SASEGT. CDR3 size: 14 residues.

This clonotype appeared a few times. This chain connects TRBV18 to TRBJ1-1; D gene ambiguous. From germline, CDR1 is KGHSH and CDR2 LQKENI. V was trimmed by 3 bases and J by 3 bases, leaving 5 bases between them. The length of the CDR3 is 12 residues. Here the CDR3 DNA reads TGTGCCAGCTCACCTTTTTACACTGAAGCTTTCTTT. The encoded protein is CASSPFYTEAFF.

This clonotype was counted only a few times. The gene calls are TRBV20-1 and TRBJ2-2; 9 bases are a match to TRBD1. V was pared by 5 bases and J by 4 bases, with 8 bases of the junction left unmatched. This CDR3 contains 15 residues. In germline, CDR1 is DFQATT, CDR2 SNEGSKA (reference sequence). As DNA, the CDR3 is TGCAGTGCTGTTCCCGGGACAGGGATCACCGGGGAGCTGTTTTTT. Amino acids: CSAVPGTGITGELFF.